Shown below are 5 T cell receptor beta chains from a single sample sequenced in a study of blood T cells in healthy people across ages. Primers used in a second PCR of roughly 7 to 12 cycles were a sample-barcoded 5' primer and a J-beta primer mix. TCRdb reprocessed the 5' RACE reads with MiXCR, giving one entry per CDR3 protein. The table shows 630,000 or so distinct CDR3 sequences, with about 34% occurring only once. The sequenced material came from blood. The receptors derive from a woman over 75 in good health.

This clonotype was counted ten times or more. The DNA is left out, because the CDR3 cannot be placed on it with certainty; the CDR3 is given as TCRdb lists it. The CDR3 protein is CASILGGQGIREQYF. V gene TRBV28 combines with J gene TRBJ2-5; no DNA check was done on the table's D call, TRBD1. 15 amino acids form the CDR3, both terminal residues included. Germline values: CDR1 MDHEN, CDR2 SYDVKM.

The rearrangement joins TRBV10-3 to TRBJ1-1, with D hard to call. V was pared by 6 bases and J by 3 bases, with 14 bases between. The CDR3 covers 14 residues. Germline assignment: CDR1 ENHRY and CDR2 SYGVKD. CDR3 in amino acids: CAIRPRARDTEAFF. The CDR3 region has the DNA TGTGCCATCAGGCCCCGGGCTCGGGACACTGAAGCTTTCTTT.

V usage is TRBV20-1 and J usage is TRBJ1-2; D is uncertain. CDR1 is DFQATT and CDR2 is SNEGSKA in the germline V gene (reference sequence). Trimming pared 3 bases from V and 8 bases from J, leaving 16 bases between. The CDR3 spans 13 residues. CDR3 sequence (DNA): TGCAGTGCTAGGACCAGGTCTACAAGGGGCTACACCTTC. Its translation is CSARTRSTRGYTF.

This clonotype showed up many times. As DNA, the CDR3 is TGTGCCAGCGAATCCCAATGGGGGGGTACCTACGAGCAGTACTTC. It specifies CASESQWGGTYEQYF. The chain couples TRBV6-2 or TRBV6-3 to TRBJ2-7; TRBD2 agrees at 7 bases. This CDR3 has 15 amino acids. J was trimmed by 2 bases and V by 8 bases; bases with no gene match: 12. Germline CDR1 and CDR2: MNHEY and SVGEGT.

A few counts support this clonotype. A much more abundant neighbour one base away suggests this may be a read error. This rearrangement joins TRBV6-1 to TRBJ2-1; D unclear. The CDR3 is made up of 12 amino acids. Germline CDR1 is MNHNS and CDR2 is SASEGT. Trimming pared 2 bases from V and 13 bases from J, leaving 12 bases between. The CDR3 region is CASSELSETQFF. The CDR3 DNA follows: TGTGCCAGCAGTGAATTGTCGGAGACCCAGTTCTTC.